This T cell receptor (beta chain) was captured by sequencing in a study of CD8+ T cells in alopecia areata. Study as a whole: By percentage of affected scalp area, the severity of treated patients was scored. The study, taken as a whole, reports: One nonresponder leaves baseline CD8+ expansion's link to response uncertain.

A word on this clone: Its antigen is currently unknown.

Extraction and reverse transcription of RNA yielded cDNA as the sequencing template. TCRdb keeps only in-frame clones here, not all; method: immunoSEQ multiplex PCR. The data contain 150,000 to 200,000 clones, roughly 60% of them singletons. Stated treatment: oral pan-JAK inhibitor, 5-10 mg twice daily. Isolation of CD4+ and CD8+ T cells from PBMCs was achieved by sorting. Germline V gene data show CDR1 as SQVTM and CDR2 as ANQGSEA. This CDR3 region has 11 residues. V was trimmed by 6 bases and J by 1 base, leaving 7 bases between them. This material consisted of CD4+ T cells sorted from blood, taken at week 49, from a patient treated with tofacitinib. The source is a human donor with alopecia areata. This sequence joins TRBV29-1 and TRBJ2-7; no clear D. CDR3 DNA: TGCAGCGTAAAGGGTTCCTACGAGCAGTACTTC. It encodes CSVKGSYEQYF.